This TCR beta chain was captured in a study of Graves' ophthalmopathy and Graves' hyperthyroidism. Clinicians diagnosed using symptoms, serum thyroxine, TRAb, thyroid ultrasound and orbital computed tomography. The TCR beta CDR3 regions underwent amplification from RNA transcripts. After a first-round RT-PCR with HTBI primers, a second-round multiplex PCR was run. TCRdb called the multiplex PCR reads again in MiXCR, with one record for every CDR3 protein. The table records more than 1,000,000 distinct CDR3 sequences, about two fifths of them present only once. This clonotype was seen only a few times. Its antigen is not known. Regarding the study as a whole: Detection in blood was also observed for most expanded thyroid clonotypes above 0.001 frequency.

The ends were cut back, 5 bases at V and 0 bases at J, with 11 bases in the middle. This CDR3 region has 15 residues. This clonotype was obtained from an adult man with Graves' hyperthyroidism. The sample was peripheral blood or thyroid tissue (not recorded which). The chain uses TRBV12-3 or TRBV12-4 and TRBJ1-3; D is possibly TRBD1 (6 bases). The CDR3 DNA reads as TGTGCCAGCAGTACCGTAGGGGGCTCTGGAAACACCATATATTTT. This codes for CASSTVGGSGNTIYF.